Presented here are 30 T cell receptor beta chains from one specimen sequenced in a study of Ad26.COV2.S vaccination and SARS-CoV-2 variants. Indicated treatment: 15 to 20 received Ad26.COV2.S at low or high dose, single or two shots; about five received placebo; per-sample allocation not given. After the first vaccine or placebo injection, samples were drawn on day 63. The repertoire was sequenced with immunoSEQ multiplex PCR; TCRdb's copy has only in-frame clones and lacks some. The sample gives hundreds of thousands of clones, roughly 90% of which show up once; approximately 1.5% is in the top ten. The sample was peripheral blood, taken in a trial of Ad26.COV2.S vaccine versus placebo. The receptors shown here come from a person aged 18-60 years who received the Ad26.COV2.S COVID-19 vaccine or a placebo.

The V gene is TRBV9, the J gene TRBJ2-4; 10 positions match TRBD1. Germline CDR1 SGDLS, CDR2 YYNGEE. Trimming removed 3 bases from V and 7 bases from J; junction bases left unmatched: 10. This CDR3 spans 16 amino acids. CDR3 loop: CASSGDRGTGDNIQYF. CDR3 in DNA: TGTGCCAGCAGCGGGGATAGAGGGACAGGGGATAACATTCAGTACTTC.

The rearrangement joins TRBV5-6 to TRBJ2-7, with D possibly TRBD1 on 5 matching bases. The CDR3 spans 13 residues. V lost 3 bases and J lost 2, with 9 bases in between. Looked up from germline, CDR1 is SGHDT and CDR2 is YYEEEE. The CDR3 DNA follows: TGTGCCAGCAGCTCGGACACCACCTACGAGCAGTACTTC. Translation gives CASSSDTTYEQYF. Full variable domain (remainder filled in from reference TRBV5-6 and TRBJ2-7): DAGVTQSPTHLIKTRGQQVTLRCSPKSGHDTVSWYQQALGQGPQFIFQYYEEEERQRGNFPDRFSGHQFPNYSSELNVNALLLGDSALYLCASSSDTTYEQYFGPGTRLTVT.

The chain joins TRBV12-1 to TRBJ2-1. TRBV12-1 is annotated as a pseudogene. The CDR3 extends over 13 amino acids. In DNA form, the CDR3 reads TGTGCCAGCAGCTTTAGGACGGACAATGAGCAGTTCTTC. Its protein is CASSFRTDNEQFF.

This clone occurred once. Other DNA sequences in the same sample also yield this CDR3. The chain links TRBV18 to TRBJ2-5; no reliable D call. The CDR3 runs 12 residues. Germline V CDR1 and CDR2: KGHSH, LQKENI. V was trimmed by 1 base and J by 4 bases, leaving 4 bases between them. CDR3 sequence reads: CASSPRGETQYF. CDR3 nucleotide sequence: TGTGCCAGCTCACCACGAGGAGAGACCCAGTACTTC.

The rearrangement joins TRBV29-1 to TRBJ1-4, with 9 bases lining up with TRBD1. CDR1 is SQVTM and CDR2 is ANQGSEA in the germline V gene. The CDR3 consists of 13 residues. The CDR3 sequence is CRPHRGPTEKLFF. CDR3 nucleotide sequence: TGCAGGCCGCACAGGGGGCCCACGGAAAAACTGTTTTTT.

The CDR3 DNA reads as TGTGCCAGCTCACCACAAGACGGAGTTGAAGGTGGCTACACCTTC. This encodes CASSPQDGVEGGYTF. The chain carries TRBV18 and TRBJ1-2; D remains unclear. Trimming took off 1 base at V and 7 bases at J, with 16 bases between the two ends. In germline, CDR1 is KGHSH, CDR2 LQKENI. The CDR3 covers 15 residues. The full variable domain, its missing parts supplied by reference TRBV18 and TRBJ1-2, is NAGVMQNPRHLVRRRGQEARLRCSPMKGHSHVYWYRQLPEEGLKFMVYLQKENIIDESGMPKERFSAEFPKEGPSILRIQQVVRGDSAAYFCASSPQDGVEGGYTFGSGTRLTVV.

This chain joins TRBV4-2 and TRBJ2-1, with D perhaps TRBD1 (6 bases). The V gene's germline CDR1 is LGHNA and CDR2 YNFKEQ. The CDR3 is made up of 17 amino acids. Trimming removed 0 bases from V and 4 bases from J, with 16 bases in between. CDR3 sequence: CASSQDLGGLGYNEQFF. The DNA of the CDR3 is TGTGCCAGCAGCCAAGATTTAGGGGGATTGGGTTACAATGAGCAGTTCTTC.

The V gene is TRBV2, the J gene TRBJ2-1; D is tentatively TRBD1 or TRBD2 (5 bases each). Germline V gene data show CDR1 as SNHLY and CDR2 as FYNNEI. This CDR3 has 12 residues. V was trimmed by 1 base and J by 11 bases, leaving 9 bases between them. CDR3 in DNA: TGTGCCAGCAGTGAAGTTGGGACCCAGCAGTTCTTC. Its translation is CASSEVGTQQFF.

CDR3 sequence reads: CASSFGGNQPQHF. CDR3 coding DNA: TGTGCCAGCAGCTTCGGGGGCAATCAGCCCCAGCATTTT. This rearrangement joins TRBV7-2 to TRBJ1-5; D is unresolved. The CDR3 sequence is 13 residues long. Germline CDR1 is SGHTA and CDR2 is FQGNSA. V lost 3 bases and J lost 2, with 5 bases in between.

The chain has TRBV7-2 and TRBJ2-2, with 9 bases matching TRBD1. CDR3 length: 17 amino acids. The germline CDR1 and CDR2 sequences are SGHTA and FQGNSA. Losses at the gene ends were 3 bases for V and 4 bases for J; bases not matched to a gene: 9. CDR3 sequence reads: CASSFPRTGDVTGELFF. CDR3 nucleotides: TGTGCCAGCAGCTTCCCACGGACAGGGGATGTCACCGGGGAGCTGTTTTTT.

The chain has TRBV19 and TRBJ1-2; possibly TRBD1 for D (6 bases). Germline assignment: CDR1 LNHDA and CDR2 SQIVND (reference sequence). This CDR3 has 13 residues. V dropped 3 bases and J dropped 8 bases, with 13 bases sitting between them. The CDR3 DNA follows: TGTGCCAGTAGTATCCGGGGGCTGGTGGGCTACACCTTC. Its translation is CASSIRGLVGYTF.

A word on this clone: Additional DNA sequences in this sample encode the identical CDR3. This chain joins TRBV20-1 and TRBJ2-2; D remains ambiguous. Trimming stripped 3 bases from V and 4 bases from J, with 6 bases between. The length of the CDR3 is 12 residues. CDR1 is DFQATT and CDR2 is SNEGSKA in the germline V gene (reference sequence). CDR3 in amino acids: CSASRVTGELFF. The CDR3 DNA reads as TGCAGTGCTAGTAGGGTCACCGGGGAGCTGTTTTTT.

The chain uses TRBV7-2 and TRBJ2-1, with TRBD2 matching over 8 bases. This CDR3 comprises 16 residues. Per germline, CDR1 SGHTA and CDR2 FQGNSA. Trimming cost V 2 bases and J 2 bases; bases outside gene matches: 5. In nucleotides, the CDR3 is TGTGCCAGCAGCTTATCCTTAGCGGGAACCTACAATGAGCAGTTCTTC. It codes for CASSLSLAGTYNEQFF.

Only a few counts were recorded for this clone. This chain connects TRBV19 to TRBJ2-1, with D perhaps TRBD1 (5 bases). CDR1 LNHDA and CDR2 SQIVND come from the germline V gene (reference sequence). This CDR3 has 16 residues. Trimming took off 4 bases at V and 0 bases at J, with 13 bases between the two ends. This chain's CDR3 is CASSTPGRSSYNEQFF. In DNA, the CDR3 is TGTGCCAGTAGTACCCCAGGGCGGAGCTCCTACAATGAGCAGTTCTTC.

In this sample, this clone turned up once. The V call is TRBV11-3, the J call TRBJ2-2, with D uncertain. Germline V gene data show CDR1 as SGHNT and CDR2 as YENEEA. The CDR3 spans 15 residues. The V end lost 5 bases, the J end lost 1 base, and 11 bases lay between the germline ends. The CDR3 loop is CASSPRAGNTGELFF. The CDR3 DNA is TGTGCCAGCAGCCCTCGGGCAGGGAACACCGGGGAGCTGTTTTTT.

The V and J genes are TRBV7-2 and TRBJ1-5; 7 nucleotides agree with TRBD1. The trim removed 5 bases at V and 3 bases at J, leaving 4 bases unmatched. Germline CDR1 reads SGHTA; CDR2 reads FQGNSA. This CDR3 spans 14 amino acids. CDR3 sequence: CASSQGGHNQPQHF. The CDR3 DNA follows: TGTGCCAGCAGCCAAGGGGGCCACAATCAGCCCCAGCATTTT.

The CDR3 coding sequence is TGTGCCAGCAGCTTGGGGCTAGCGGGAGCGGACGGCGAACAGTACTTC. It specifies CASSLGLAGADGEQYF. V and J are TRBV5-4 and TRBJ2-7; 10 bases agree with TRBD2. V lost 0 bases, J lost 10 bases, and 13 bases stayed unmatched. The length of the CDR3 is 16 residues. Germline loops: CDR1 SGHNT, CDR2 YYREEE (reference sequence). The full variable domain, rest sourced from reference TRBV5-4 and TRBJ2-7, is ETGVTQSPTHLIKTRGQQVTLRCSSQSGHNTVSWYQQALGQGPQFIFQYYREEENGRGNFPPRFSGLQFPNYSSELNVNALELDDSALYLCASSLGLAGADGEQYFGPGTRLTVT.

The V gene is TRBV19, the J gene TRBJ1-3; D remains ambiguous. This CDR3 is built from 17 residues. V was shortened by 3 bases and J by 0 bases, with 15 bases between the two germline ends. Germline V gene sequence: CDR1 LNHDA, CDR2 SQIVND (reference sequence). In nucleotides, the CDR3 is TGTGCCAGTAGTATCCTCCCGGCAGTGCGCTCTGGAAACACCATATATTTT. Its translation is CASSILPAVRSGNTIYF.

The chain links TRBV5-6 to TRBJ2-7; 7 nucleotides agree with TRBD2. After removal of 2 bases from V and 1 base from J, the junction contained 9 bases not matched to a gene. CDR3 length: 16 amino acids. CDR1 SGHDT and CDR2 YYEEEE come from the germline V gene. The CDR3 spells CASSLMGGYGSYEQYF. CDR3 bases: TGTGCCAGCAGCTTAATGGGGGGGTATGGATCCTACGAGCAGTACTTC.

The chain carries TRBV24-1 and TRBJ2-7, with D tentatively TRBD2 (5 bases). The CDR3 runs 16 residues. The V end lost 9 bases, the J end lost 0 bases, and 20 bases lay between the germline ends. Germline V CDR1 and CDR2: KGHDR, SFDVKD. The CDR3 DNA sequence: TGTGCCACCGCGGGCACTGCAGGTACCAGCTCCTACGAGCAGTACTTC. Amino acid sequence: CATAGTAGTSSYEQYF.

The CDR3 bases are TGTGCCAGCAGTGAAGGGGGACAAGCCTACGAGCAGTACTTC. The encoded protein is CASSEGGQAYEQYF. The gene calls are TRBV25-1 and TRBJ2-7, with D possibly being TRBD1 (6 bases). The germline V gene has CDR1 MGHDK and CDR2 SYGVNS. V was shortened by 2 bases and J by 2 bases, with 10 bases between the two germline ends. This CDR3 contains 14 residues.

The V call is TRBV6-5, the J call TRBJ1-5; TRBD1 is a possible D gene (5 bases). Germline V lookup: CDR1 MNHEY, CDR2 SVGAGI. The length of the CDR3 is 13 residues. The V gene lost 10 bases and the J gene lost 2 bases, with 12 bases spanning the gap. The CDR3 DNA is TGTGCCACCCAGGGTTACGGCAATCAGCCCCAGCATTTT. Amino acid sequence: CATQGYGNQPQHF.

The gene calls are TRBV7-2 and TRBJ1-5, with D perhaps matching TRBD1 (5 bases). This CDR3 is 15 amino acids long. Germline assignment: CDR1 SGHTA and CDR2 FQGNSA. The V and J ends lost 4 bases and 3 bases respectively, with 13 bases between them. CDR3: CASSYSGPPNQPQHF. The CDR3 DNA reads as TGTGCCAGCAGCTACTCAGGGCCCCCCAATCAGCCCCAGCATTTT.

Notes on this clone: The same CDR3 is also encoded by other DNA sequences in this sample. The rearrangement uses TRBV18 and TRBJ2-2; 9 nucleotides agree with TRBD1. Losses at the gene ends were 3 bases for V and 1 base for J; bases not matched to a gene: 3. The CDR3 loop spans 16 amino acids. CDR1 is KGHSH and CDR2 is LQKENI in the germline V gene. CDR3 amino acids: CASSPAGQGNTGELFF. In DNA, the CDR3 is TGTGCCAGCTCACCCGCGGGACAGGGGAACACCGGGGAGCTGTTTTTT.

CDR3: CAWGTSGSFPNTGELFF. DNA for the CDR3: TGTGCCTGGGGAACTAGCGGGAGCTTTCCTAACACCGGGGAGCTGTTTTTT. This chain links TRBV30 with TRBJ2-2; TRBD2 matches at 11 bases. From germline, CDR1 is GTSNPN and CDR2 SVGIG (reference sequence). J gave up 2 bases and V 5 bases, and 10 bases lay outside the gene matches. The CDR3 is 17 amino acids.

The chain has TRBV19 and TRBJ2-7; D is possibly TRBD1 or TRBD2 (5 bases each). Germline V gene lookup returns CDR1 LNHDA and CDR2 SQIVND (reference sequence). The CDR3 spans 13 residues. The V and J ends lost 7 bases and 5 bases respectively, with 15 bases between them. The CDR3 sequence is CASKGTGRDEQYF. DNA of the CDR3: TGTGCCAGTAAGGGGACGGGAAGGGACGAGCAGTACTTC.

This clone was found a few times. This sequence joins TRBV29-1 and TRBJ2-5, with 14 bases fitting TRBD2. The CDR3 extends over 18 amino acids. Trimming took 0 bases from V and 1 from J; bases not matched to a gene: 7. CDR1 and CDR2 (germline): SQVTM, ANQGSEA. The CDR3 sequence: CSVEDLGTSGGIQETQYF. CDR3 bases: TGCAGCGTTGAAGATCTCGGGACTAGCGGGGGTATCCAAGAGACCCAGTACTTC.

CDR3: CASSFRERLSNYGYTF. DNA of the CDR3: TGTGCCAGCAGCTTTAGAGAACGCTTATCTAACTATGGCTACACCTTC. The V call is TRBV11-3, the J call TRBJ1-2; the D is unclear. Germline values: CDR1 SGHNT, CDR2 YENEEA. V dropped 3 bases and J dropped 0 bases, with 14 bases sitting between them. This CDR3 is built from 16 residues. Using reference TRBV11-3 and TRBJ1-2 for the parts outside the CDR3, the full variable domain is EAGVVQSPRYKIIEKKQPVAFWCNPISGHNTLYWYLQNLGQGPELLIRYENEEAVDDSQLPKDRFSAERLKGVDSTLKIQPAELGDSAVYLCASSFRERLSNYGYTFGSGTRLTVV.

The V call is TRBV10-3, the J call TRBJ1-1; possible D gene TRBD1, 5 bases. CDR3 size: 15 residues. CDR1 and CDR2 from the germline V gene are ENHRY and SYGVKD. V lost 2 bases, J lost 5 bases, and 15 bases lay in between. The CDR3 DNA reads as TGTGCCATCAGTGAGCCTCAAGGGGTGGTAACTGAAGCTTTCTTT. This codes for CAISEPQGVVTEAFF.

V usage is TRBV30 and J usage is TRBJ2-7; D not resolved. The CDR3 is made up of 12 amino acids. Per the germline V gene, CDR1 is GTSNPN and CDR2 is SVGIG (reference sequence). V lost 2 bases to trimming and J lost 3 bases, with 8 bases between them. The CDR3 DNA reads as TGTGCCTGGAGTCTTCTGGGCTACGAGCAGTACTTC. Its translation is CAWSLLGYEQYF.